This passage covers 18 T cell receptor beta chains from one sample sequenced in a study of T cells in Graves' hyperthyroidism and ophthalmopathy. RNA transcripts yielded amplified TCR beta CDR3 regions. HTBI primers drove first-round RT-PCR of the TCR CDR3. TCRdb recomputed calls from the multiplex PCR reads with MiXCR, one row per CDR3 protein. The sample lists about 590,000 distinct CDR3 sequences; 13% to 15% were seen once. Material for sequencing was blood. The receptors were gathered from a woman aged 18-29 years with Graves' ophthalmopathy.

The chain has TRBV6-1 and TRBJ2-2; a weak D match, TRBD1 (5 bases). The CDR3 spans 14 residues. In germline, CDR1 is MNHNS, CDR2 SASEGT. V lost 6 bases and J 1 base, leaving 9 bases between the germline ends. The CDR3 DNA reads TGTGCCAGCAGCGACAGTCTGAACACCGGGGAGCTGTTTTTT. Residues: CASSDSLNTGELFF.

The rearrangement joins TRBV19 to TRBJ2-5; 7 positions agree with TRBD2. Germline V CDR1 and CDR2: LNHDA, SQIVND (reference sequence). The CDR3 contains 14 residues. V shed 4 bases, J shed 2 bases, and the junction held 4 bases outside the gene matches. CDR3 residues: CASSNAGVQETQYF. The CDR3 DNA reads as TGTGCCAGTAGTAATGCGGGAGTTCAAGAGACCCAGTACTTC.

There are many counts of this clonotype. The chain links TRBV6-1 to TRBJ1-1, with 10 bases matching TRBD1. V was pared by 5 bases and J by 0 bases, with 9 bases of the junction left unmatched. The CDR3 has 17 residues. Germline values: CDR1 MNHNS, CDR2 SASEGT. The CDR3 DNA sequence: TGTGCCAGCAGTTTCGACAGGGGGCACGGAGTGAACACTGAAGCTTTCTTT. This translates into CASSFDRGHGVNTEAFF.

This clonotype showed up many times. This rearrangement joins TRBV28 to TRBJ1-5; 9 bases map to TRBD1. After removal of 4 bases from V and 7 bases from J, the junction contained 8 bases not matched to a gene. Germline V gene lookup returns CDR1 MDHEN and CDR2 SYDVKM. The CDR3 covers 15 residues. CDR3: CASSSPQGAGQPQHF. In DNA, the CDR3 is TGTGCCAGCAGTTCCCCACAGGGGGCCGGGCAGCCCCAGCATTTT.

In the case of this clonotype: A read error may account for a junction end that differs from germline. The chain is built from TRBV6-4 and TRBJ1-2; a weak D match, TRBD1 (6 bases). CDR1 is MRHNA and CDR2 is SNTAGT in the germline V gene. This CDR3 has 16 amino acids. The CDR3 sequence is CASSYSSRTVGGGYTF. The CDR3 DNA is TGTGCCAGCAGTTACTCGTCCCGGACAGTGGGCGGTGGCTACACCTTC.

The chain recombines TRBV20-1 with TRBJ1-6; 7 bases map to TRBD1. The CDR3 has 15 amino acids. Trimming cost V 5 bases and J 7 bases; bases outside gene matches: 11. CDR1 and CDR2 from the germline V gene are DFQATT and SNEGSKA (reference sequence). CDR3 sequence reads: CSARPGQSLNSPLHF. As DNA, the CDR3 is TGCAGTGCTCGTCCGGGACAGTCATTGAATTCACCCCTCCACTTT.

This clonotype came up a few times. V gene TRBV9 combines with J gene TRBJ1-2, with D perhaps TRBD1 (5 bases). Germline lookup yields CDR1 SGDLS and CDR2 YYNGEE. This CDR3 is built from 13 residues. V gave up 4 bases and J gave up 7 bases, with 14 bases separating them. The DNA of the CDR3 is TGTGCCAGCAGCCCGAGGACATTAATTGGCTACACCTTC. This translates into CASSPRTLIGYTF.

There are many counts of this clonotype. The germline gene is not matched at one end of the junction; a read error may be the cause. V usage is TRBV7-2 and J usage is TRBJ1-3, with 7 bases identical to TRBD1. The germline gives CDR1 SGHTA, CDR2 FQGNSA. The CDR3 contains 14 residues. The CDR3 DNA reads TGTGCCAGCAGTTTAGGGACAGCGGGAAACACCATATATTTT. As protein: CASSLGTAGNTIYF.

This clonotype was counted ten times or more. CDR3 residues: CASSLADTEKLFF. The CDR3 DNA follows: TGTGCCAGCAGCTTAGCTGACACTGAAAAACTGTTTTTT. This chain joins TRBV11-3 and TRBJ1-4; D remains unclear. In germline, CDR1 is SGHNT, CDR2 YENEEA. Trimming cost V 1 base and J 7 bases, with 7 bases left between them. This CDR3 has 13 residues.

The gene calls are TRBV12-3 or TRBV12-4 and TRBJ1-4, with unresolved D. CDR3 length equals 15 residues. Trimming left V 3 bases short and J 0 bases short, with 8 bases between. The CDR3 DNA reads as TGTGCCAGCAGTTTGTACGGATCAACTAATGAAAAACTGTTTTTT. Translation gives CASSLYGSTNEKLFF.

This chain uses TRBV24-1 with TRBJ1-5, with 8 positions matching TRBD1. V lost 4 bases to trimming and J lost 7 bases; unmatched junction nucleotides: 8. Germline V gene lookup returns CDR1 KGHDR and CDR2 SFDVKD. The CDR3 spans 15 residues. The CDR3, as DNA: TGTGCCACCAGTGACACAGGGGGAGGATGGCAGCCCCAGCATTTT. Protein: CATSDTGGGWQPQHF.

The CDR3 DNA reads as TGTGCCAGCAGCTTAACCCCGGGACTTCAAGACACCGGGGAGCTGTTTTTT. This translates into CASSLTPGLQDTGELFF. The J gene is TRBJ2-2, the V gene TRBV7-3, with a weak D call TRBD2 (6 bases). This CDR3 contains 17 residues. Between the trimmed V and J ends, which lost 0 bases and 3 bases, there was a span of 14 bases. CDR1 is SGHTA and CDR2 is FQGTGA in the germline V gene.

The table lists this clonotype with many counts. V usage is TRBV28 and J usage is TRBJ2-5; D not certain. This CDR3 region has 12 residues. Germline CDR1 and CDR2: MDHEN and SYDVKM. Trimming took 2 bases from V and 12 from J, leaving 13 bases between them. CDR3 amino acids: CASSLIRGIEYF. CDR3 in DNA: TGTGCCAGCAGTTTAATCAGAGGAATTGAGTACTTC. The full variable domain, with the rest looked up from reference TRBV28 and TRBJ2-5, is DVKVTQSSRYLVKRTGEKVFLECVQDMDHENMFWYRQDPGLGLRLIYFSYDVKMKEKGDIPEGYSVSREKKERFSLILESASTNQTSMYLCASSLIRGIEYFGPGTRLLVL.

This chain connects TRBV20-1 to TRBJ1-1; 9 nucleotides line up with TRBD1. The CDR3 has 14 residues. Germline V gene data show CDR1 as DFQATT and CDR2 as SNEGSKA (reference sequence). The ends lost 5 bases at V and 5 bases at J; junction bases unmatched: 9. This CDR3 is CSARRPGTGTEAFF. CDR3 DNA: TGCAGTGCTCGGCGTCCCGGGACAGGGACTGAAGCTTTCTTT.

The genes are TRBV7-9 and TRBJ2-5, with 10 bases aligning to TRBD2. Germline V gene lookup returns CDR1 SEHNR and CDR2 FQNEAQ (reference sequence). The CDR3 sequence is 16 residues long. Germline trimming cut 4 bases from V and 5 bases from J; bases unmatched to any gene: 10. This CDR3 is CASSSSPSGSRETQYF. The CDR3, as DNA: TGTGCCAGCAGCTCCTCGCCTAGCGGGAGCAGGGAGACCCAGTACTTC. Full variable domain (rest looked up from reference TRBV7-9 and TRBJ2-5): DTGVSQNPRHKITKRGQNVTFRCDPISEHNRLYWYRQTLGQGPEFLTYFQNEAQLEKSRLLSDRFSAERPKGSFSTLEIQRTEQGDSAMYLCASSSSPSGSRETQYFGPGTRLLVL.

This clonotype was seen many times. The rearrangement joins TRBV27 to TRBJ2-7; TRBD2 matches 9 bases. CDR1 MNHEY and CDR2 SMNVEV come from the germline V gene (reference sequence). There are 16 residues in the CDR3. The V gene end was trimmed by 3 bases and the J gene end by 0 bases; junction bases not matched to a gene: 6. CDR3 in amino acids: CASSLLAGTISYEQYF. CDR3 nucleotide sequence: TGTGCCAGCAGTTTGCTAGCGGGGACTATCTCCTACGAGCAGTACTTC.

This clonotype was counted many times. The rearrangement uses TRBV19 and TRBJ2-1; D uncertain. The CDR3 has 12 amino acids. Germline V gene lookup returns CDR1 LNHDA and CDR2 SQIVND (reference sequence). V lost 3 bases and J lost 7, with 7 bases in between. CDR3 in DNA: TGTGCCAGTAGTATTCCTAGGAATGAGCAGTTCTTC. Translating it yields CASSIPRNEQFF.

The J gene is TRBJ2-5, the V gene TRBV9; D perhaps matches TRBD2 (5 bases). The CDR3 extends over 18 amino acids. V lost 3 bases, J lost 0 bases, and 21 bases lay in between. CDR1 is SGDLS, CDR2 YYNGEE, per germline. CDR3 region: CASSAAWTQPVNQETQYF. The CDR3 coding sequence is TGTGCCAGCAGCGCCGCCTGGACTCAGCCGGTAAACCAAGAGACCCAGTACTTC.